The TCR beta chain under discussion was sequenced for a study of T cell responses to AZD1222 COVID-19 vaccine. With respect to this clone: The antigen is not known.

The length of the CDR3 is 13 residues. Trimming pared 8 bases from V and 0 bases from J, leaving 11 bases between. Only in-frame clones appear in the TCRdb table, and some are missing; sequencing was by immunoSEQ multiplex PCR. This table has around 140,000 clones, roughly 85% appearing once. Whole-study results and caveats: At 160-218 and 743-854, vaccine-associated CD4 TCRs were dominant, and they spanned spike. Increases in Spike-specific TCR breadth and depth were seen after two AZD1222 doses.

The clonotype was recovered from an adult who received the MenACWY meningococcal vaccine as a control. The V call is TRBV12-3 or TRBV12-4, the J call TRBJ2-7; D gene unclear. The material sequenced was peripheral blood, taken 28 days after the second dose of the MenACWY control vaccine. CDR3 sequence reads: CASSGRSSYEQYF. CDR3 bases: TGTGCCAGCTCTGGCCGGAGCTCCTACGAGCAGTACTTC.